Sequencing of this T cell receptor beta chain was carried out in a study of early T cells in non-severe SARS-CoV-2 infection. Study information: The authors sequenced bulk RNA from unsorted whole blood, leaving chains unpaired.

Study-level points and caveats: The VDJdb matching leaned toward anti-spike CD8 responses and overlooked private and CD4 specificities.

The germline V gene encodes CDR1 WNHNN and CDR2 SYGVQD (reference sequence). The CDR3 consists of 14 residues. V was cut by 5 bases and J by 2 bases, with 10 bases left in between. Points on this clonotype: Its target is unknown.

Individual cDNA molecules received unique molecular identifiers during library preparation. Via MiXCR, TCRdb re-called the 5' RACE reads, giving one row per CDR3 protein. The sample has approximately 65,000 distinct CDR3 sequences, 12% seen once. Source material: whole blood. The source is an adult who was a healthcare worker with PCR-confirmed SARS-CoV-2 infection or an uninfected control (not recorded which). The rearrangement joins TRBV10-1 to TRBJ1-3; a possible D gene is TRBD1 (6 bases). The CDR3 DNA reads as TGCGCCAGCAGTACAGGGCTACCTGGAAACACCATATATTTT. Residues: CASSTGLPGNTIYF.